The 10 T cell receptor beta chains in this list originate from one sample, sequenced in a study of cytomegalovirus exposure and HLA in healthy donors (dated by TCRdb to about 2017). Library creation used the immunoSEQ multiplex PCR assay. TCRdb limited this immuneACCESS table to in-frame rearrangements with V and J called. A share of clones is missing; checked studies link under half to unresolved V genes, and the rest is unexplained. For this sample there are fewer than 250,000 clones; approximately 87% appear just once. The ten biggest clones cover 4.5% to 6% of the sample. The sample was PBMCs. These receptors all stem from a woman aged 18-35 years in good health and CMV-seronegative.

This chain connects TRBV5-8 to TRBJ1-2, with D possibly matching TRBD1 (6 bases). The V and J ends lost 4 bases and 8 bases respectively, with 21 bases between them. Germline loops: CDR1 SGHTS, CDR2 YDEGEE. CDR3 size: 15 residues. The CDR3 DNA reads TGTGCCAGCAGCGGCCCTGGGGGCAGGGTTTGGGGCTACACCTTC. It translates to CASSGPGGRVWGYTF.

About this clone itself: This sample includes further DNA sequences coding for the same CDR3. CDR3 nucleotides: TGTGCCACCAGCAGAGAGGGACAGGGAAATTCACCCCTCCACTTT. It specifies CATSREGQGNSPLHF. The chain uses TRBV15 and TRBJ1-6; 9 nucleotides match TRBD1. The germline gives CDR1 LNHNV, CDR2 YYDKDF (reference sequence). The CDR3 covers 15 residues. With V trimmed by 0 bases and J by 7 bases, 1 base remained unmatched.

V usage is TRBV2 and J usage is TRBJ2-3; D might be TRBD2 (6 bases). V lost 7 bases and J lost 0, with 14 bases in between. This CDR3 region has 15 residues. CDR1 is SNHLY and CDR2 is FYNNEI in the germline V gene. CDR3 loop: CASKVVSGSTDTQYF. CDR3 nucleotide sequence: TGTGCCAGCAAGGTCGTGAGCGGGAGCACAGATACGCAGTATTTT.

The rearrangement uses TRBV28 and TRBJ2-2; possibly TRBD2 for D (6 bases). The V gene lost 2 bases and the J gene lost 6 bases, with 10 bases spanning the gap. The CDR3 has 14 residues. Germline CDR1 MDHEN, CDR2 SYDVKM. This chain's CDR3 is CASSLGGVAGELFF. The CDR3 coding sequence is TGTGCCAGCAGTTTAGGAGGGGTGGCCGGGGAGCTGTTTTTT.

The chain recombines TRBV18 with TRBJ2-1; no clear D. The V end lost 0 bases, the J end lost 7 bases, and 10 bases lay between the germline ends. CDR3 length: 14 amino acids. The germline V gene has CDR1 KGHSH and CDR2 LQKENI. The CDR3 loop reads CASSPPNGQNEQFF. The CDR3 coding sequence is TGTGCCAGCTCACCACCGAACGGGCAAAATGAGCAGTTCTTC.

CDR3 in amino acids: CAWSLTRTGLGTGELFF. CDR3 bases: TGTGCCTGGAGCCTAACTCGGACAGGGCTGGGCACCGGGGAGCTGTTTTTT. This chain joins TRBV30 and TRBJ2-2; 8 bases line up with TRBD1. Trimming at V came to 3 bases and at J to 4 bases, leaving 13 bases not matched to a gene. The CDR3 is 17 residues long. In germline, CDR1 is GTSNPN, CDR2 SVGIG (reference sequence).

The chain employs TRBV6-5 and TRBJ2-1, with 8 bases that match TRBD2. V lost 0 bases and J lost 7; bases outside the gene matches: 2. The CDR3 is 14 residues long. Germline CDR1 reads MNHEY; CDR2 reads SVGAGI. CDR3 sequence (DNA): TGTGCCAGCAGTTACTCGGGACTAGTAAATGAGCAGTTCTTC. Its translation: CASSYSGLVNEQFF.

The DNA for the CDR3 is TGTGCCAGCAGTGCCTCCGGGACTAGCGGATCAGATACGCAGTATTTT. This sequence encodes CASSASGTSGSDTQYF. The V gene is TRBV2, the J gene TRBJ2-3, with 11 nucleotides matching TRBD2. The germline V gene encodes CDR1 SNHLY and CDR2 FYNNEI. The CDR3 covers 16 residues. V lost 4 bases and J lost 4; bases outside the gene matches: 7.

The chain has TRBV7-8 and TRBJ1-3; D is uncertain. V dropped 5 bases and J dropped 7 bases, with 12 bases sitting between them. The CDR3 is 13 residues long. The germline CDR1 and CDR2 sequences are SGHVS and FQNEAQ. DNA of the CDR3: TGTGCCAGCAGCCCCCGAACGTCGAACACCATATATTTT. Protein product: CASSPRTSNTIYF. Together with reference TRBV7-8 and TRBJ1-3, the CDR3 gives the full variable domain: GAGVSQSPRYKVAKRGQDVALRCDPISGHVSLFWYQQALGQGPEFLTYFQNEAQLDKSGLPSDRFFAERPEGSVSTLKIQRTQQEDSAVYLCASSPRTSNTIYFGEGSWLTVV.

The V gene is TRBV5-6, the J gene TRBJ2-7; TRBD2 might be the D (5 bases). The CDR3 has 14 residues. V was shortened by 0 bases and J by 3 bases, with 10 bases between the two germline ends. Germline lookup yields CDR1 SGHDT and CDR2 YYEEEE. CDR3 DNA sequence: TGTGCCAGCAGCTTGGGAGGGAAGAGCTACGAGCAGTACTTC. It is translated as CASSLGGKSYEQYF.